One sample yielded the 5 T cell receptor beta chains listed below, sequenced in a study of blood T cell repertoires in COVID-19. TCRdb's copy holds only in-frame clones and misses some; the assay was immunoSEQ multiplex PCR. Here the sample spans approximately 670,000 clones, just under 90% being singletons. Sequencing was carried out using peripheral blood. These TCRs come from a woman between 18 and 29 years old with acute or convalescent COVID-19.

This sequence joins TRBV18 and TRBJ1-1; D not certain. V was shortened by 0 bases and J by 3 bases, with 5 bases between the two germline ends. The CDR3 contains 13 residues. In germline, CDR1 is KGHSH, CDR2 LQKENI. The DNA of the CDR3 is TGTGCCAGCTCACCACCGGAGTACACTGAAGCTTTCTTT. Translating gives CASSPPEYTEAFF.

The CDR3: CASSYTSGGAYEQYF. The CDR3 bases are TGCGCCAGCAGTTACACTAGCGGGGGGGCTTACGAGCAGTACTTC. The V call is TRBV4-3, the J call TRBJ2-7; 13 bases agree with TRBD2. Germline-derived CDR1 and CDR2 are LGHNA and YSLEER. This CDR3 comprises 15 residues. Unmatched junction bases numbered 6, after V lost 6 bases and J lost 4 bases.

This rearrangement joins TRBV6-6 to TRBJ2-7; 16 bases fit TRBD2. Trimming cost V 5 bases and J 0 bases; bases outside gene matches: 7. Per germline, CDR1 MNHNY and CDR2 SVGAGI (reference sequence). This CDR3 comprises 18 residues. The CDR3 nucleotides are TGTGCCAGCAGTCCGGGACTAGCGGGGGGGCCGTTCTCCTACGAGCAGTACTTC. Protein sequence: CASSPGLAGGPFSYEQYF.

This sequence joins TRBV4-3 and TRBJ1-4; D remains unclear. In germline, CDR1 is LGHNA, CDR2 YSLEER. Trimming stripped 0 bases from V and 0 bases from J, with 5 bases between. This CDR3 is 15 amino acids long. CDR3 coding DNA: TGCGCCAGCAGCCAAGACCGGGCAACTAATGAAAAACTGTTTTTT. It codes for CASSQDRATNEKLFF.

This chain uses TRBV3-1 (or the pseudogene TRBV3-2) with TRBJ1-1; D may be TRBD1 (5 bases). V lost 0 bases and J 5 bases, leaving 13 bases between the germline ends. CDR1 is LGHDT and CDR2 is YNNKEL in the germline V gene (reference sequence). The CDR3 length is 15 residues. The CDR3: CASSQDGGGRTEAFF. For the CDR3, the DNA is TGTGCCAGCAGCCAAGATGGGGGAGGAAGAACTGAAGCTTTCTTT.